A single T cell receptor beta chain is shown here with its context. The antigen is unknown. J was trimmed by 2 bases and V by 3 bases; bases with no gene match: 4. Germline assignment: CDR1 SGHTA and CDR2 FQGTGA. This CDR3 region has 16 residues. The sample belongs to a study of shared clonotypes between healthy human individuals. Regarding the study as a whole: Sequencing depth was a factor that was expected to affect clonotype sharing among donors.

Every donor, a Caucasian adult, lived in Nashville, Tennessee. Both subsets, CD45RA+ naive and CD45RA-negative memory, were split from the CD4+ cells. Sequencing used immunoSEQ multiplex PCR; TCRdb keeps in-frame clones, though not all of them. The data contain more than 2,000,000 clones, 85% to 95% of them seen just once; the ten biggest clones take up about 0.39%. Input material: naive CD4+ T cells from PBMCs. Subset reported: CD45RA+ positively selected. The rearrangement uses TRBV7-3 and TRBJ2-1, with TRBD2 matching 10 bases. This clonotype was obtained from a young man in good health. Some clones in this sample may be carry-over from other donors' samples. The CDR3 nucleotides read TGTGCCAGCAGCTTGGAGAGCGGGAGGGCCTACAATGAGCAGTTCTTC. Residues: CASSLESGRAYNEQFF.